This TCR beta chain was sequenced in a study of response to subunit inactivated influenza vaccine. Study outcomes and limitations: Each seasonal influenza vaccination, the authors suggested, recruits few new T cells.

TCRdb reanalysed the RT-PCR reads using MiXCR and keeps one entry per CDR3 protein. The profile shows around 540,000 distinct CDR3 sequences, approximately 12% of them singletons. Germline V gene data show CDR1 as SGHAT and CDR2 as FQNNGV. Between the trimmed V and J ends, which lost 5 bases and 4 bases, there was a span of 14 bases. The CDR3 loop spans 14 amino acids. This clonotype was recorded a few times. What it recognizes is unknown. This TCR was recovered from a middle-aged man who received an inactivated influenza vaccine. The chain links TRBV11-2 to TRBJ1-1; D unclear. Sequenced here: PBMCs from blood, sampled on the day of vaccination. CDR3 region: CASSRSGMVTEAFF. The DNA for the CDR3 is TGTGCCAGCAGCCGATCCGGGATGGTCACTGAAGCTTTCTTT.